These T cell receptor beta chains were read from a single sample in a study of T cell changes during pregnancy in multiple sclerosis. Sequencing used immunoSEQ multiplex PCR; TCRdb keeps in-frame clones, though not all of them. The sample carries 50,000 to 65,000 clones, approximately 91% recorded once. The sequences come from peripheral blood, collected in the second trimester of pregnancy. Receptors originate from a female donor with multiple sclerosis, enrolled in a pregnancy study. Both conserved end residues are part of each CDR3. Each record gives: clone size, V gene, D gene, J gene, CDR3 DNA, CDR3 protein. The D gene is left open where the match is weak. Expanded clones get a size class; other rows say once, few or many, or leave the size out.

>NA|TRBV4-1|NA|TRBJ1-2
TGCGCCAGCAGCCAAGACGGTTCGGGCTACACCTTC
CASSQDGSGYTF
>NA|TRBV27|TRBD1|TRBJ1-4
TGTGCCAGCAGTTTGGTAGGGGGCGAAAAACTGTTTTTT
CASSLVGGEKLFF
>NA|TRBV5-1|NA|TRBJ2-1
TGCGCCAGCAGCTTGGGCGGGGCGAGCTCCTACAATGAGCAGTTCTTC
CASSLGGASSYNEQFF
>NA|TRBV2|NA|TRBJ2-5
TGTGCCAGCAATAGAGCGCAAGAGACCCAGTACTTC
CASNRAQETQYF
>NA|TRBV9|NA|TRBJ1-3
TGTGCCAGCAGCTTCGCGGGGGCAGGGCCTTACTCTGGAAACACCATATATTTT
CASSFAGAGPYSGNTIYF
>NA|TRBV2|NA|TRBJ1-6
TGTGCCAGCAGATTACAGGGAGATAATTCACCCCTCCACTTT
CASRLQGDNSPLHF
>NA|TRBV7-2|NA|TRBJ1-1
TGTGCCAGCAGCCGTCCCGTTAGCCTCGCCGTGGGCACTGAAGCTTTCTTT
CASSRPVSLAVGTEAFF
>NA|TRBV30|TRBD1|TRBJ2-7
TGTGCCTGGAGTGTACGGGACAGACCCTACGAGCAGTACTTC
CAWSVRDRPYEQYF
>once|TRBV7-6|NA|TRBJ2-7
TGTGCCAGCAGCTCCTCCTTCGAGCAGTACTTC
CASSSSFEQYF
>NA|TRBV7-8|NA|TRBJ2-7
TGTGCCAGCAGCCCACAAAGGACAGTCTCCTACGAGCAGTACTTC
CASSPQRTVSYEQYF
>NA|TRBV6-6|NA|TRBJ2-2
TGTGCCAGCAGTTACTCATCCAGAAGAACCACCGGGGAGCTGTTTTTT
CASSYSSRRTTGELFF